This T cell receptor beta chain was identified in a study of post-analysis software for immune sequencing data. CDR1 and CDR2 from the germline V gene are MDHEN and SYDVKM. There are 14 residues in the CDR3. With 3 bases removed from V and 2 bases from J, the gap between germline ends came to 10 bases. About this clonotype: The target antigen is unknown.

Study results and limitations: Versus controls, multiple sclerosis patients showed significantly lower diversity (normalized Chao1). TRBV segments more frequent in patients than in controls numbered several and included TRBV5-6, TRBV5-1 and TRBV20-1.

Unique molecular identifiers were built into the TCR beta cDNA libraries. TCRdb called the PCR reads again in MiXCR, with one record for every CDR3 protein. The sample lists some 800,000 distinct CDR3 sequences; 40% to 55% were seen once. The sequenced sample consisted of blood. J is TRBJ2-5 and V is TRBV28; the D call may be TRBD1 or TRBD2 (6 bases each). The TCR sequence derives from a girl aged 5-17 years with multiple sclerosis. CDR3 in DNA: TGTGCCAGCAGTTTTGGGGGGCAACAAGAGACCCAGTACTTC. Residues: CASSFGGQQETQYF.